A selection of T cell receptor beta chains follows, all from one sample in a study of naive and memory T cell subsets. Via MiXCR, TCRdb re-called the UMI-ligation and nested PCR reads, giving one row per CDR3 protein. The table has tens of thousands of distinct CDR3 sequences, about 10% seen once. Sequences were obtained from effector memory CD4+ T cells from blood. The receptors here all came from a human donor in good health. Both conserved end residues are part of each CDR3. A D gene is named only where the DNA matches it firmly. The size field is filled for only some rows; it gives once, few, many or a size class.

TRBV3-1,TRBJ2-7,few,.,TGTGCCAGCAGCCAAGCGAAACTAAACGAGCAGTACTTC,CASSQAKLNEQYF
TRBV6-2/TRBV6-3,TRBJ1-1,.,.,TGTGCCAGCAGTCCACCGATGAACACTGAAGCTTTCTTT,CASSPPMNTEAFF
TRBV18,TRBJ1-3,.,.,TGTGCCAGCTCACCACGGGACCGTGCATCGGGGAACACCATATATTTT,CASSPRDRASGNTIYF
TRBV29-1,TRBJ2-4,many,.,TGCAGCGTTGAAGGCGGGGTAGCCAAAAACATTCAGTACTTC,CSVEGGVAKNIQYF
TRBV9,TRBJ1-2,.,TRBD1,TGTGCCAGCAGCCGACAGGGACAGTCCGGCTATGGCTACACCTTC,CASSRQGQSGYGYTF
TRBV6-2/TRBV6-3,TRBJ2-3,.,.,TGTGCCAGCAAGGTCGGAGAAACGCAGTATTTT,CASKVGETQYF
TRBV14,TRBJ2-2,.,.,TGTGCCAGCAGCCAACTCACACACCTCGGGGAGCTGTTTTTT,CASSQLTHLGELFF
TRBV30,TRBJ2-1,few,.,TGTGCCTGGAGGTGGGGGAGCTCCTACAATGAGCAGTTCTTC,CAWRWGSSYNEQFF
TRBV6-2/TRBV6-3,TRBJ1-1,many,TRBD1,TGTGCCAGCATTGGACAGGGGAAGACTGAAGCTTTCTTT,CASIGQGKTEAFF
TRBV10-2,TRBJ2-7,.,TRBD1,TGCGCCAGCAGGCCTCTCACAGGGGGAGGCTACGAGCAGTACTTC,CASRPLTGGGYEQYF
TRBV4-2,TRBJ1-1,few,.,TGTGCCAGCAGCGGACCTACGGGGCCAACTGAAGCTTTCTTT,CASSGPTGPTEAFF
TRBV7-2,TRBJ1-1,few,TRBD1,TGTGCCAGCAGCTCCCCTCGAGGGGGCCGGAACACTGAAGCTTTCTTT,CASSSPRGGRNTEAFF
TRBV20-1,TRBJ2-3,few,.,TGCAGTGCTAGAGATCCGTGGGGATTTGATACGCAGTATTTT,CSARDPWGFDTQYF
TRBV6-6,TRBJ2-7,.,.,TGTGCCAGCAGTTACAAGTCAGGGGTGGGAGCCTACGAGCAGTACTTC,CASSYKSGVGAYEQYF
TRBV7-2,TRBJ1-6,many,TRBD1,TGTGCCAGCAGCTTCTCAGGGGGTAATTCACCCCTCCACTTT,CASSFSGGNSPLHF
TRBV18,TRBJ2-3,.,.,TGTGCCAGCTCAACAGGGCCAGATACGCAGTATTTT,CASSTGPDTQYF